This T cell receptor (beta chain) was observed in a study of blood T cells in healthy people across ages. Overall study findings and caveats: Using unsorted PBMCs precluded a conclusive naive versus antigen-experienced comparison.

This clonotype showed up many times. The antigen is undetermined. Germline CDR1 and CDR2: LGHDT and YNNKEL (reference sequence). CDR3 length equals 16 residues. Trimming took off 5 bases at V and 1 base at J, with 12 bases between the two ends. With a J-beta primer mix and a sample-barcoded 5' primer, a second PCR ran about 7 to 12 cycles. Each cDNA was tagged by a template-switch adaptor containing 12 random nucleotides. TCRdb independently ran MiXCR on the 5' RACE reads; one entry per CDR3 protein. In the table there are 1.5 million to 2 million distinct CDR3 sequences, approximately 30% of which are singletons. Extracted total RNA amounted to at least 5.5 micrograms for each sample.

The chain links TRBV3-1 to TRBJ2-6; possible D gene TRBD1, 5 bases. The sample taken for sequencing was blood. This receptor was identified in a woman between 25 and 40 years old in good health. Here the CDR3 reads CASSKTRVSGANVLTF. As DNA, the CDR3 is TGTGCCAGCAGCAAGACCAGGGTGTCTGGGGCCAACGTCCTGACTTTC. Full variable domain (outside the CDR3, taken from reference TRBV3-1 and TRBJ2-6): DTAVSQTPKYLVTQMGNDKSIKCEQNLGHDTMYWYKQDSKKFLKIMFSYNNKELIINETVPNRFSPKSPDKAHLNLHINSLELGDSAVYFCASSKTRVSGANVLTFGAGSRLTVL.